The present TCR beta chain was sequenced within a study of T cell clonality in common variable immunodeficiency. Overall study results and limits: CVID subjects shared fewer TCRbeta clones than healthy controls did. Common variable immunodeficiency TCR beta sequences reportedly had fewer deletions and N-nucleotide insertions. Authors noted CVID clonality's cause needs subpopulation repertoire sequencing.

Donors gave roughly 4.5 to 9 ml heparinized peripheral whole blood. This clone showed up many times. The antigen is undetermined. The read stops 3 residues short of the end of the CDR3; the missing end is completed from the germline J gene. CVID and control samples used equivalent genomic DNA input. Sequencing was performed with immunoSEQ multiplex PCR; in TCRdb, only in-frame clones are kept and a portion is missing. The specimen has about 28,000 clones, none found just once. The CDR3 covers 16 residues. The trim removed 5 bases at V and 3 bases at J, leaving 11 bases unmatched. From germline, CDR1 is SGHTA and CDR2 FQGTGA.

The clonotype originates from a human donor with common variable immunodeficiency. The sample comprised peripheral blood mononuclear cells. The chain has TRBV7-3 and TRBJ2-7; 9 positions match TRBD2. The DNA read from the CDR3 is TGTGCCAGCAGCATCGCCGCTAGCGGGGATCACTACGAG. Amino acid sequence: CASSIAASGDHYE. The whole CDR3 is CASSIAASGDHYEQYF.